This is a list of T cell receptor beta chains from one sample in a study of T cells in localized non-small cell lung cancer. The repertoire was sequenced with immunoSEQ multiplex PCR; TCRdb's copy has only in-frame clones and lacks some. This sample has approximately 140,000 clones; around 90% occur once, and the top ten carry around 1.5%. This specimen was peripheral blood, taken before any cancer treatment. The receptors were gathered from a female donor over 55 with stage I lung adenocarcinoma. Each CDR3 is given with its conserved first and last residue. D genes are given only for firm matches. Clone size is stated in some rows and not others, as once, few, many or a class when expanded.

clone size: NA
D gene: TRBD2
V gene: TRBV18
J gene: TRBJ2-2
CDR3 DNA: TGTGCCAGCTCACCACAAAGTAGCGGGATAGACACCGGGGAGCTGTTTTTT
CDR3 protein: CASSPQSSGIDTGELFF

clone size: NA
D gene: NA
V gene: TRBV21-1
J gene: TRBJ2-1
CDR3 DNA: TGTGCCAGCAGCATAGCGACGAGGGTCCATGAGCAGTTCTTC
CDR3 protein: CASSIATRVHEQFF

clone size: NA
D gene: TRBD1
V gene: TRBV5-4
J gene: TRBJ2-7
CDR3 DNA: TGTGCCAGCAGGAGGGACAGATCCTACGAGCAGTACTTC
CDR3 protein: CASRRDRSYEQYF

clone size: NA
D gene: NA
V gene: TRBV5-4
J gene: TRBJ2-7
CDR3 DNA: TGTGCCAGCAGCTGGGGCGGTTACGAGCAGTACTTC
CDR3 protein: CASSWGGYEQYF

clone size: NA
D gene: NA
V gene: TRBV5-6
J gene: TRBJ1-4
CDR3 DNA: TGTGCCAGCAGCTTGGACAGGATGAGCGAAAAACTGTTTTTT
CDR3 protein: CASSLDRMSEKLFF

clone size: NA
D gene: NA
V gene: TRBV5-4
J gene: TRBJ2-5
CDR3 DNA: TGTGCCAGCACAAGGGCCGGACAGACCCAAGAGACCCAGTACTTC
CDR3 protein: CASTRAGQTQETQYF

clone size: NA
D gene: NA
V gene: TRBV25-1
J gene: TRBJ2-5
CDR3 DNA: TGTGCCATCGGTGAGACCCAGTACTTC
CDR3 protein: CAIGETQYF

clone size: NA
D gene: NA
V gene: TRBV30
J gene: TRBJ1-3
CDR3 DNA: TGTGCCTGGTCAAACAGGGGAAACACCATATATTTT
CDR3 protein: CAWSNRGNTIYF

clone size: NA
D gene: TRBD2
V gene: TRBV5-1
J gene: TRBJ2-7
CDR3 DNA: TGCGCCAGCAGTACTAGCGGAGCCTACGAGCAGTACTTC
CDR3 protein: CASSTSGAYEQYF

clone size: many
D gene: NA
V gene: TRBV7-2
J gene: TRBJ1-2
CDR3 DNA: TGTGCCAGCAGCTTAGTGAGATTTAAGGGGCATGGCTACACCTTC
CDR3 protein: CASSLVRFKGHGYTF

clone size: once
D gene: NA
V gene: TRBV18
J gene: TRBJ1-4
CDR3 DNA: TGTGCCAGCTCCAGGGAGACAGTCCCCGAAGGAAAACTGTTTTTT
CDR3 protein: CASSRETVPEGKLFF

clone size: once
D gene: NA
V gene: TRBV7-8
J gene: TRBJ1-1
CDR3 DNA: TGTGCCAGCAGCGTAGATGGGGAGAACACTGAAGCTTTCTTT
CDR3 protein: CASSVDGENTEAFF

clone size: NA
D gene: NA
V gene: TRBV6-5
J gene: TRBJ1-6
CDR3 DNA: TGTGCCAGCAGCAACGGGCCCTTCAGGCCCCTCCACTTT
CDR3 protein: CASSNGPFRPLHF

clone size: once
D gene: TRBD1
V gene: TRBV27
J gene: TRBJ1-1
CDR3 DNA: TGTGCCAGCAGTTTAGTGGGACAGGGGCCGAACACTGAAGCTTTCTTT
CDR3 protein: CASSLVGQGPNTEAFF

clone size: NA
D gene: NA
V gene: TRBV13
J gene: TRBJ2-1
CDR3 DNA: TGTGCCAGCAGCTACTCCGGGGCTTCTAGGAATGAGCAGTTCTTC
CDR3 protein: CASSYSGASRNEQFF

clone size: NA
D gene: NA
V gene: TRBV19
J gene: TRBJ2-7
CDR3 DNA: TGTGCCACCAGCTCGCCCGGTGGCAGGAGCTCCTACGAGCAGTACTTC
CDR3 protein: CATSSPGGRSSYEQYF

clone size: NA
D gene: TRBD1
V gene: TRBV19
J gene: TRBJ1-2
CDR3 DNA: TGTGCCAGTTATGTCCCGGGACAGGGAATCTATGGCTACACCTTC
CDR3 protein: CASYVPGQGIYGYTF

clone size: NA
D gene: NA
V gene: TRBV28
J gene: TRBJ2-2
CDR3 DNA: TGTGCCAGCAGTTCTCCGGGACTGAACACCGGGGAGCTGTTTTTT
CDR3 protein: CASSSPGLNTGELFF

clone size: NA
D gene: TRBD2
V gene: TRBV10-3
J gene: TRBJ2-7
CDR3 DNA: TGTGCCATCGCTAGCGGGAGGTCCTACGAGCAGTACTTC
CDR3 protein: CAIASGRSYEQYF

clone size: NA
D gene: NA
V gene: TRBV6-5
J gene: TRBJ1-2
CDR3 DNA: TGTGCCACCTCAGGAATCTATGGCTACACCTTC
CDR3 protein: CATSGIYGYTF

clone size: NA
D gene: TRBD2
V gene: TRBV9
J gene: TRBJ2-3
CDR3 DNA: TGTGCCAGCAGCGTAGAGGAGTTAGGTCTAGCGGGAGGGAGTGATACGCAGTATTTT
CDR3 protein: CASSVEELGLAGGSDTQYF

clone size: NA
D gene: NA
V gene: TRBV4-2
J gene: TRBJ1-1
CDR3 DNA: TGTGCCAGCAGCCAAGATCCGGGACTGAACACTGAAGCTTTCTTT
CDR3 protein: CASSQDPGLNTEAFF

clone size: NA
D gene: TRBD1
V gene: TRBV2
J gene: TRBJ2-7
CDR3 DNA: TGTGCCAGCAGCGCACGGCCCCCGGGACAGGAAACCTACGAGCAGTACTTC
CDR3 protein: CASSARPPGQETYEQYF

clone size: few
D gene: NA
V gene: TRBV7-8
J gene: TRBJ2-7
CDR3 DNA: TGTGCCACCGCAGGGAGAATCTCCTACGAGCAGTACTTC
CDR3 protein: CATAGRISYEQYF

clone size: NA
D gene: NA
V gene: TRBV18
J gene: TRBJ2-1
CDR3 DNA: TGTGCCAGCTCACCACGCCCAGACCCCAGCTCCTACAATGAGCAGTTCTTC
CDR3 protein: CASSPRPDPSSYNEQFF

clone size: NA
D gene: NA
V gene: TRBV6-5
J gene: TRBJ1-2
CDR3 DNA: TGTGCCAGCAGCCGGGCCTCTAACTATGGCTACACCTTC
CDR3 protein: CASSRASNYGYTF

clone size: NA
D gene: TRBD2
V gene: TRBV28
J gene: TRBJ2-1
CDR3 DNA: TGTGCCAGCACTAGCGGGAGAAATGAGCAGTTCTTC
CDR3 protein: CASTSGRNEQFF

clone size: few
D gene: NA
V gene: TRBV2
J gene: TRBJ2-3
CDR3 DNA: TGTGCCACAACGCCTCGGGATACGCAGTATTTT
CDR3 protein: CATTPRDTQYF

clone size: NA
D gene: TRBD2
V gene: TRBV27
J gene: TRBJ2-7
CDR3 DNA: TGTGCCAGCAGAGGCTTCCCTAGCGGGAGTTACGAGCAGTACTTC
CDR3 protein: CASRGFPSGSYEQYF

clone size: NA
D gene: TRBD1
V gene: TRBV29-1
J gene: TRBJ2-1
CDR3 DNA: TGCAGCGTTAACAGTGTCAGGGACAGACACAATGGGCAGTTCTTC
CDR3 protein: CSVNSVRDRHNGQFF

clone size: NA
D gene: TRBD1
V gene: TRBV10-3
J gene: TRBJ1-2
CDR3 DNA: TGTGCCATCACCGCGGACAGGACTAACTATGGCTACACCTTC
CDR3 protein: CAITADRTNYGYTF

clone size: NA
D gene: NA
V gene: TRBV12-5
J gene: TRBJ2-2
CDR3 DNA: TGTGCTAGCGGACGGACAGGCCGGAGGGACACCGGGGAGCTGTTTTTT
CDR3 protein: CASGRTGRRDTGELFF

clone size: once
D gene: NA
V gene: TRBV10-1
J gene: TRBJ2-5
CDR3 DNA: TGCGCCAGCAGTGAGGGAAGGTCTAGCGAATGGGAGACCCAGTACTTC
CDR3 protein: CASSEGRSSEWETQYF

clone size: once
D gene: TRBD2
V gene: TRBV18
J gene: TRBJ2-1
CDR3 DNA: TGTGCCAGCTCACCAAGCGGGGAAAAATACAATGAGCAGTTCTTC
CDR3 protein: CASSPSGEKYNEQFF

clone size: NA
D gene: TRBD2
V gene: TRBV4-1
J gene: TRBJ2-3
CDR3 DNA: TGCGCCAGCTCCGGGGGGCTAGCGGGAAGGAACACAGATACGCAGTATTTT
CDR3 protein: CASSGGLAGRNTDTQYF

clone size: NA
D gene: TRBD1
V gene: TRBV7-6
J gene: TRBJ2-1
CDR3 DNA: TGTGCCAGCAGCCAACAGGGGTCTGAGCAGTTCTTC
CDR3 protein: CASSQQGSEQFF

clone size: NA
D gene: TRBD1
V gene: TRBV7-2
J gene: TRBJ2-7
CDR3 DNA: TGTGCCAGCAGCTTCCGGACAGGGGGCTCGTACGAGCAGTACTTC
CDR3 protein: CASSFRTGGSYEQYF

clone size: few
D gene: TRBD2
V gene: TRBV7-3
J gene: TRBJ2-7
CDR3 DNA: TGTGCCAGCAGCCTAGGGACTAGCGTCGAGCAGTACTTC
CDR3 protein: CASSLGTSVEQYF

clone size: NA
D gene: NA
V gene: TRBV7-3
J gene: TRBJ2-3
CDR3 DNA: TGTGCCAGCAGCCCGGGCCCTTGGGATACGCAGTATTTT
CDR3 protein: CASSPGPWDTQYF

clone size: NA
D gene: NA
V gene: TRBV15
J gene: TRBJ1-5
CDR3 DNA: TGTGCCACCAGCACTCGGCGGGGGACACTTCACAATCAGCCCCAGCATTTT
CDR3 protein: CATSTRRGTLHNQPQHF

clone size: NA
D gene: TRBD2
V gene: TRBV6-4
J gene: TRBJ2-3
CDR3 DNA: TGTGCCAGCAGTGGCTCTAGCGGGCTCAGCACAGATACGCAGTATTTT
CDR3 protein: CASSGSSGLSTDTQYF

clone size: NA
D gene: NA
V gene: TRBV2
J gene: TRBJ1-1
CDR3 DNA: TGTGCCAGCACGGGGGTTTCTATGAACACTGAAGCTTTCTTT
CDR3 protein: CASTGVSMNTEAFF

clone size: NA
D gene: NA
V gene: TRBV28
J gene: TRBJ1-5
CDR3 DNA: TGTGCCAGCAGTGGTAGACAGGGCAATCAGCCCCAGCATTTT
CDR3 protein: CASSGRQGNQPQHF

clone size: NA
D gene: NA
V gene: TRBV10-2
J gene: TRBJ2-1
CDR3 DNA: TGCGCCAGCTACGGCGCGCGATCCTACAATGAGCAGTTCTTC
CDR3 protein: CASYGARSYNEQFF

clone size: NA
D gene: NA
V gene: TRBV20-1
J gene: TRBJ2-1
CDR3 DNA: TGCAGTGCTAGTGCGGGAGAGCAGTTCTTC
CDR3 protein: CSASAGEQFF

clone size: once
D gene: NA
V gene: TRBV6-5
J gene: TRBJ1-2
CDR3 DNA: TGTGCCAGCAGCAGGGCCGGACAGTTTAACTATGGCTACACCTTC
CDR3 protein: CASSRAGQFNYGYTF

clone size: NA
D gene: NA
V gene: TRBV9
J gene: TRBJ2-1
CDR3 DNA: TGTGCCAGCAGCGTGTCCATTCGGGGACTTGACAATGAGCAGTTCTTC
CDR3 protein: CASSVSIRGLDNEQFF

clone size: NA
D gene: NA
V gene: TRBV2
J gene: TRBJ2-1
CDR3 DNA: TGTGCCAACCTAGTCCGCCTCACCTACAATGAGCAGTTCTTC
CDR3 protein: CANLVRLTYNEQFF

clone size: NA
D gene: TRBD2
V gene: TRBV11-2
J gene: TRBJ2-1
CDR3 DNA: TGTGCCAGCAGCTCCAGACTAGCGGGACTACTAGAGGAGCAGTTCTTC
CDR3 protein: CASSSRLAGLLEEQFF

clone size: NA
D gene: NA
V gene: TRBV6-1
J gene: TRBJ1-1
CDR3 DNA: TGTGCCAGCAGTGTCGGGGAGGTGAACACTGAAGCTTTCTTT
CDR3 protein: CASSVGEVNTEAFF

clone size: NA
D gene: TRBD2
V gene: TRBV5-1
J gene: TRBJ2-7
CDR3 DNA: TGCGCCAGCAGCGGGGTAGGCCACTTGAAGGGACTAGCAACCTACGAGCAGTACTTC
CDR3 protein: CASSGVGHLKGLATYEQYF

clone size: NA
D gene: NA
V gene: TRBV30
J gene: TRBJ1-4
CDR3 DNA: TGTGCCTGGAGTTACTACAAGGGGGCTAATGAAAAACTGTTTTTT
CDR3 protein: CAWSYYKGANEKLFF